The source of this TCR beta chain is a study of cytomegalovirus exposure and HLA in healthy donors. Overall study results and limits: Earlier analysis yielded a pattern in which most TCR beta V segments were productive about 90% or about 30% of the time.

This CDR3 comprises 14 residues. Germline V gives CDR1 MNHNS, CDR2 SASEGT. Trimming removed 7 bases at V and 3 bases at J, with 16 bases between. With 60 Vbeta and 13 Jbeta primers, the PCR was carried out. Measured with immunoSEQ multiplex PCR; TCRdb has only the in-frame clones, and not every one. Of over 150,000 clones listed, approximately 74% were seen once; the top ten hold under 2.5%. This clone was picked up a small number of times. Its antigen is still unknown. Sequenced: PBMCs. This chain connects TRBV6-1 to TRBJ2-7; a possible D gene is TRBD1 (6 bases). The clonotype originates from a man younger than 45 in good health and CMV-seronegative. CDR3 sequence: CASKETGWNYEQYF. In DNA form, the CDR3 reads TGTGCCAGCAAGGAAACAGGGTGGAACTACGAGCAGTACTTC.